Listed here are 20 T cell receptor beta chains from one sample, sequenced in a study of monozygotic twins with inflammatory bowel disease. One entry per CDR3 protein, without DNA, is what TCRdb gives after re-calling the 5' RACE reads. This sample's table reports approximately 300,000 distinct CDR3 sequences. Material for sequencing was blood. These receptors were taken from a human donor with ulcerative colitis or Crohn's disease, or a healthy co-twin of an affected twin (not recorded which).

The CDR3 is CASSPPGGHYNEQFF. The chain combines TRBV18 with TRBJ2-1; the TCRdb call, TRBD1, lacks DNA for checking. The germline CDR1 and CDR2 sequences are KGHSH and LQKENI. The CDR3 is 15 amino acids.

The chain recombines TRBV3-1 with TRBJ1-6; TCRdb lists TRBD1, though no DNA is available to test this call. Germline-derived CDR1 and CDR2 are LGHDT and YNNKEL (reference sequence). The CDR3 is made up of 14 amino acids. This CDR3 is CASSQVGAGSPLHF.

The chain employs TRBV7-9 and TRBJ2-3; TCRdb's D gene call, TRBD2, goes unchecked for lack of DNA. Looked up from germline, CDR1 is SEHNR and CDR2 is FQNEAQ (reference sequence). The CDR3 is 14 amino acids. CDR3 sequence reads: CASSLVGPADTQYF.

V is TRBV5-1 and J is TRBJ2-2. Germline V lookup: CDR1 SGHRS, CDR2 YFSETQ. The CDR3 runs 15 residues. The CDR3 loop reads CASSLEGGGAGELFF.

The chain has TRBV11-2 and TRBJ2-3. The CDR3 is made up of 11 amino acids. Germline CDR1 reads SGHAT; CDR2 reads FQNNGV. The CDR3 spells CASIHTDTQYF. Variable domain in full (rest from reference TRBV11-2 and TRBJ2-3): EAGVAQSPRYKIIEKRQSVAFWCNPISGHATLYWYQQILGQGPKLLIQFQNNGVVDDSQLPKDRFSAERLKGVDSTLKIQPAKLEDSAVYLCASIHTDTQYFGPGTRLTVL.

V and J are TRBV10-3 and TRBJ2-7. CDR1 and CDR2 from the germline V gene are ENHRY and SYGVKD. This CDR3 comprises 11 residues. The CDR3 sequence: CAISELGEQYF.

The CDR3 sequence: CASSLGTSFREQYF. The chain links TRBV5-6 to TRBJ2-7; TCRdb's D call, TRBD2, is unchecked because there is no DNA. Germline CDR1 and CDR2: SGHDT and YYEEEE. The CDR3 is 14 residues long. The entire variable domain, with the rest obtained from reference TRBV5-6 and TRBJ2-7, is as follows: DAGVTQSPTHLIKTRGQQVTLRCSPKSGHDTVSWYQQALGQGPQFIFQYYEEEERQRGNFPDRFSGHQFPNYSSELNVNALLLGDSALYLCASSLGTSFREQYFGPGTRLTVT.

The V call is TRBV5-1, the J call TRBJ2-3; without DNA, the TCRdb call of TRBD2 cannot be checked. The CDR3 contains 14 residues. Germline values: CDR1 SGHRS, CDR2 YFSETQ. CDR3 residues: CASSGLASTDTQYF.

The chain carries TRBV7-2 and TRBJ2-1; TCRdb selects TRBD1, and the lack of DNA leaves this call unchecked. Germline V gene sequence: CDR1 SGHTA, CDR2 FQGNSA. The CDR3 has 15 residues. The CDR3 spells CASRTAQGAIYEQFF. The full variable domain, with the rest looked up from reference TRBV7-2 and TRBJ2-1, is GAGVSQSPSNKVTEKGKDVELRCDPISGHTALYWYRQSLGQGLEFLIYFQGNSAPDKSGLPSDRFSAERTGGSVSTLTIQRTQQEDSAVYLCASRTAQGAIYEQFFGPGTRLTVL.

CDR3 region: CASSSRSSGANVLTF. The V call is TRBV28, the J call TRBJ2-6. This CDR3 spans 15 amino acids. In germline, CDR1 is MDHEN, CDR2 SYDVKM. The whole variable domain, filled in from reference TRBV28 and TRBJ2-6, reads DVKVTQSSRYLVKRTGEKVFLECVQDMDHENMFWYRQDPGLGLRLIYFSYDVKMKEKGDIPEGYSVSREKKERFSLILESASTNQTSMYLCASSSRSSGANVLTFGAGSRLTVL.

The rearrangement uses TRBV7-2 and TRBJ2-1. Germline V lookup: CDR1 SGHTA, CDR2 FQGNSA. The CDR3 is 11 amino acids. This CDR3 reads CASSFDNEQFF.

The V call is TRBV20-1, the J call TRBJ1-2. The CDR3 covers 14 residues. Germline values: CDR1 DFQATT, CDR2 SNEGSKA (reference sequence). The CDR3 protein is CGARIEIPNYGYTF.

The chain is built from TRBV6-1 and TRBJ2-1; with no DNA, the TCRdb D assignment of TRBD2 cannot be verified. Germline CDR1 is MNHNS and CDR2 is SASEGT. The CDR3 extends over 16 amino acids. Here the CDR3 reads CASSALPSGGYNEQFF.

Here the CDR3 reads CTSSQDRGLGTGSLEQYF. J is TRBJ2-7 and V is TRBV1; TCRdb's assignment of TRBD1 cannot be checked, as there is no DNA. TRBV1 corresponds to a pseudogene. The CDR3 runs to 18 residues.

This chain uses TRBV6-6 with TRBJ2-2. The CDR3 runs to 13 residues. The germline V gene has CDR1 MNHNY and CDR2 SVGAGI (reference sequence). The CDR3 is CASSSKATGELFF.

The V and J genes are TRBV7-2 and TRBJ2-5. The length of the CDR3 is 13 residues. Per germline, CDR1 SGHTA and CDR2 FQGNSA. The CDR3 spells CASSLVGFETQYF.

The chain recombines TRBV20-1 with TRBJ1-6. CDR3 length: 14 amino acids. Germline CDR1 DFQATT, CDR2 SNEGSKA (reference sequence). The CDR3 loop reads CSARKAGPNSPLHF.

This chain connects TRBV6-2 or TRBV6-3 to TRBJ2-2. The CDR3 is 15 amino acids. Germline V gives CDR1 MNHEY, CDR2 SVGEGT. The CDR3 reads CASSFHRVNTGELFF.

The chain joins TRBV28 to TRBJ2-7; TCRdb returns TRBD1, unconfirmable since there is no DNA. CDR1 is MDHEN and CDR2 is SYDVKM in the germline V gene. The CDR3 covers 14 residues. CDR3 in amino acids: CASSESRASYEQYF. The variable domain in full, with the rest retrieved from reference TRBV28 and TRBJ2-7, is DVKVTQSSRYLVKRTGEKVFLECVQDMDHENMFWYRQDPGLGLRLIYFSYDVKMKEKGDIPEGYSVSREKKERFSLILESASTNQTSMYLCASSESRASYEQYFGPGTRLTVT.

The chain has TRBV12-3 or TRBV12-4 and TRBJ1-1; the D call of TRBD1 rests on TCRdb alone, since no DNA is present to check it. CDR3 size: 12 residues. The CDR3 region is CASSLEGQEAFF.